This entry features one T cell receptor beta chain sequence. Each single cDNA molecule received a unique molecular identifier. TCRdb used MiXCR to reprocess the 5' RACE reads, holding one entry per CDR3 protein. In the table there are approximately 27,000 distinct CDR3 sequences, roughly a tenth of which are singletons. This sample is part of a study of early T cells in non-severe SARS-CoV-2 infection. The TCR comes from an adult who was a healthcare worker with PCR-confirmed SARS-CoV-2 infection or an uninfected control (not recorded which). The sequenced sample consisted of whole blood.

CDR3 nucleotide sequence: TGTGCCTGGAGTGGGAGACAGGGCTCAAGGGATACGCAGTATTTT. Protein: CAWSGRQGSRDTQYF. The rearrangement joins TRBV30 to TRBJ2-3, with TRBD1 matching over 7 bases. This CDR3 comprises 15 residues. CDR1 and CDR2 (germline): GTSNPN, SVGIG (reference sequence). V was pared by 1 base and J by 6 bases, with 10 bases of the junction left unmatched.